The rows below give T cell receptor beta chains drawn from one sample of a study of blood T cells in healthy people across ages. TCRdb itself ran the 5' RACE reads through MiXCR, one entry per CDR3 protein. The sample lists approximately 780,000 distinct CDR3 sequences, 25% to 30% occurring once. These records were also assigned to another study, of T cells of mothers and their children.

The sample consisted of blood. These receptors all come from a boy aged 10-17 years in good health. CDR3s include the opening cysteine and the closing phenylalanine or tryptophan. D genes are given only for firm matches. Size tells how often a clone was seen (once, few, many) or the class of an expanded clone, and some rows leave it out.

abundance | j_gene | v_gene | d_gene | len | CDR3nt | CDR3aa
- | TRBJ2-1 | TRBV27 | TRBD2 | 14 | TGTGCCAGCTCGCGGGGGGTCATATTGAATGAGCAGTTCTTC | CASSRGVILNEQFF
- | TRBJ2-7 | TRBV21-1 | - | 20 | - | CASSHRVGRGSDPSSYEQYF
- | TRBJ2-5 | TRBV6-1 | - | 17 | TGTGCCAGCAGCCAATTAGGAGGGGGGTCCCTGGGGGAGACCCAGTACTTC | CASSQLGGGSLGETQYF
- | TRBJ2-6 | TRBV4-2 | TRBD1 | 16 | TGTGCCAGCAGCCGGGGACAGGACTCTGGGGCCAACGTCCTGGCTTTC | CASSRGQDSGANVLAF
few | TRBJ2-1 | TRBV27 | - | 12 | TGTGCCAGCAGTCAGTCCAGCAATGAGCAGTTCTTC | CASSQSSNEQFF
few | TRBJ1-6 | TRBV29-1 | - | 13 | TGCAGCTTCCGGGACTCCTATAATTCACCCCTCCACTTT | CSFRDSYNSPLHF
- | TRBJ2-7 | TRBV28 | - | 13 | TGTGCCAGCAGCCCTTACACAGGGAGGGAGCAGTACTTC | CASSPYTGREQYF
- | TRBJ2-1 | TRBV6-1 | - | 13 | TGTGCCAGCAGTGAAACCGGAGGCCATGAGCAGTTCTTC | CASSETGGHEQFF
- | TRBJ2-7 | TRBV6-5 | - | 14 | TGTGCCAGCAGTTACTCGCCTAGCGCCTACGAGCAGTACTTC | CASSYSPSAYEQYF
once | TRBJ1-6 | TRBV6-6 | - | 13 | TGTGCCAGCAGTTATGACCCCAATTCACCCCTCCACTTT | CASSYDPNSPLHF
- | TRBJ1-1 | TRBV2 | - | 14 | TGTGCCAGCCCCCGGTATACGAGGAACACTGAAGCTTTCTTT | CASPRYTRNTEAFF
- | TRBJ2-5 | TRBV11-2 | TRBD1 | 16 | TGTGCCAGCAGCTTAGGACATACAGGGGTCAGCGAGACCCAGTACTTC | CASSLGHTGVSETQYF
few | TRBJ1-5 | TRBV12-3/TRBV12-4 | TRBD1 | 16 | TGTGCCAGCAGTTTGGGGGGACAGGGCGGCAATCAGCCCCAGCATTTT | CASSLGGQGGNQPQHF
- | TRBJ1-2 | TRBV9 | - | 14 | TGTGCCAGCAGCGTTGCAGGGGCGGACTATGGCTACACCTTC | CASSVAGADYGYTF